This record looks at one TCR beta chain sequence and its context. Its target is not known. 13 Jbeta primers and 60 Vbeta primers were used for the PCR. Sequencing was performed with immunoSEQ multiplex PCR; in TCRdb, only in-frame clones are kept and a portion is missing. Here the sample spans 150,000 to 200,000 clones, approximately 80% being singletons. From germline, CDR1 is LNHNV and CDR2 YYDKDF (reference sequence). Trimming removed 0 bases at V and 1 base at J, with 12 bases between. The CDR3 is 16 residues long. This sample was included in a study of cytomegalovirus exposure and HLA in healthy donors. Study conclusions and caveats: Later analysis revealed greater clonal expansion in HLA-associated TCR beta chains than in equally common others. Later on, analysis showed that most CMV-associated TCR beta chains appeared to be HLA-restricted.

The rearrangement uses TRBV15 and TRBJ1-1, with D possibly being TRBD1 (6 bases). This TCR derives from a woman under 30 in good health and CMV-seronegative. Material: PBMCs. CDR3 protein: CATSRDGQGRNTEAFF. CDR3 nucleotides: TGTGCCACCAGCAGAGATGGGCAGGGGAGGAACACTGAAGCTTTCTTT.